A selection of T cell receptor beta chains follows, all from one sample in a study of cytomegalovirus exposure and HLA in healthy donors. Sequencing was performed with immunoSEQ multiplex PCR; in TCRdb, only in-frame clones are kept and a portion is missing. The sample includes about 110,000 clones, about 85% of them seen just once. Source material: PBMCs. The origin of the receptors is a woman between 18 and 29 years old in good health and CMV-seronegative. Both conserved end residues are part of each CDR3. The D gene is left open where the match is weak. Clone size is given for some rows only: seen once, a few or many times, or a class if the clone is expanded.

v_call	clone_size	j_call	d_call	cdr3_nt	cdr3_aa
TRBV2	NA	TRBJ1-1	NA	TGTGCCAGCAGACCAACAGGGCAGGGTAGCACTGAAGCTTTCTTT	CASRPTGQGSTEAFF
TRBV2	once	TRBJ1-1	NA	TGTGCCAGCCTCCTAGGGAGGGAAGCTTTCTTT	CASLLGREAFF
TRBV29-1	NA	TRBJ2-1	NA	TGCAGCGTTGAACACTGGGACACGAGCTCCTACAATGAGCAGTTCTTC	CSVEHWDTSSYNEQFF
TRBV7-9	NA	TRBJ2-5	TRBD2	TGTGCCAGCAGCACTAGCGGGGGGGCCGCAGAGACCCAGTACTTC	CASSTSGGAAETQYF
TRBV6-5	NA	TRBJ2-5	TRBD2	TGTGCCAGCACTTACGTAGCGGGGGGGATGCGGGAGACCCAGTACTTC	CASTYVAGGMRETQYF
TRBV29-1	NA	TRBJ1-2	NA	TGCAGCGTTGTAGGGAGAGGTGGCTACACCTTC	CSVVGRGGYTF
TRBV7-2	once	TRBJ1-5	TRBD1	TGTGCCAGCAGTCTCGGACAGGGAGGAAACAATCAGCCCCAGCATTTT	CASSLGQGGNNQPQHF
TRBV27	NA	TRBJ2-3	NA	TGTGCCAGCAGTGAGGTAATAAGTGTTTCAGATACGCAGTATTTT	CASSEVISVSDTQYF
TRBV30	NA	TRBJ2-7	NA	TGTGCCTGGAGCGGGGATTCACACTACGAGCAGTACTTC	CAWSGDSHYEQYF
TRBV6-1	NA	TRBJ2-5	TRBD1	TGTGCCAGCAGTGAAGCGCTTGAGGGGGCGGAGACCCAGTACTTC	CASSEALEGAETQYF
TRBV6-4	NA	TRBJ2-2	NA	TGTGCCAGCAGTGACTCGGTAGGAGGGGACACCGGGGAGCTGTTTTTT	CASSDSVGGDTGELFF
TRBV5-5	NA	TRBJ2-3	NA	TGTGCCAGCAGCTTAACAGGATCTAGCACAGATACGCAGTATTTT	CASSLTGSSTDTQYF
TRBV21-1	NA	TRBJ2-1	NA	TGTGCCAGCAGCAAAGGGAGTAGCGGCCGCTCCTACAATGAGCAGTTCTTC	CASSKGSSGRSYNEQFF
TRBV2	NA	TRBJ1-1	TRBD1	TGTGCCAGCAGTGACGGCCCCGGGACAGGGGAAGCTTTCTTT	CASSDGPGTGEAFF
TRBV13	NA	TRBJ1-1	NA	TGTGCCAGCTCGCGGAACACTGAAGCTTTCTTT	CASSRNTEAFF
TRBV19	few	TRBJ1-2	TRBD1	TGTGCCAGTAGTGTCCCGGGACAGGGCTATGGCTACACCTTC	CASSVPGQGYGYTF
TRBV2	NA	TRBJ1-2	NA	TGTGCCAGCAGTCCTCACCCTAGGGGGATCCGCGGCTACACCTTC	CASSPHPRGIRGYTF
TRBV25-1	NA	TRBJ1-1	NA	TGTGCCAGCAGTGAAAAGACAGGTGGACGGGCTGAAGCTTTCTTT	CASSEKTGGRAEAFF
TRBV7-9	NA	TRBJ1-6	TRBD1	TGTGCCAGCAGAAATTCCGGGACAGGGGTATATTCACCCCTCCACTTT	CASRNSGTGVYSPLHF
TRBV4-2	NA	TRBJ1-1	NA	TGTGCCAGCAGCCAAGCTATGAACACTGAAGCTTTCTTT	CASSQAMNTEAFF
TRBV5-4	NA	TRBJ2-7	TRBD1	TGTGCCAGCAGCTTGGACAGGGGGTACGAGCAGTACTTC	CASSLDRGYEQYF
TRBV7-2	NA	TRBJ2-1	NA	TGTGCCAGCAGCACCAGCTCCTACAATGAGCAGTTCTTC	CASSTSSYNEQFF
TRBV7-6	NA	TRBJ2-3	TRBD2	TGTGCCAGCAGTGGCATAGCGGGGGGTATCACAGATACGCAGTATTTT	CASSGIAGGITDTQYF
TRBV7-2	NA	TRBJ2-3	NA	TGTGCCAGCAGCTTACTGGGCCCCACAGATACGCAGTATTTT	CASSLLGPTDTQYF
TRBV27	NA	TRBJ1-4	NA	TGTGCCAGCAGTGGAGGGTTGGGAAAACTGTTTTTT	CASSGGLGKLFF
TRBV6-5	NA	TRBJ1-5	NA	TGTGCCAGCAGTTACGGGGGGACCGATCAGCCCCAGCATTTT	CASSYGGTDQPQHF
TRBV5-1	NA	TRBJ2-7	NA	TGCGCCAGCAGCTTGGGGACAGCCTCCTACGAGCAGTACTTC	CASSLGTASYEQYF
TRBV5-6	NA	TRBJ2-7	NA	TGTGCCAGCAGCTTGGGGTCCGGAGAATACGAGCAGTACTTC	CASSLGSGEYEQYF
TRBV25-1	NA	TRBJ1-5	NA	TGTGCCAGCAGCCCCCCGGGACACCAAGATCAGCCCCAGCATTTT	CASSPPGHQDQPQHF
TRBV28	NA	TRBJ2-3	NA	TGTGCCAGCAGACTCCCTTTTAGGCAGGGAAGGACAGATACGCAGTATTTT	CASRLPFRQGRTDTQYF
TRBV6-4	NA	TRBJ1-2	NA	TGTGCCAGCAGTGAGATGGGGGGGGCTGGTGGCTACACCTTC	CASSEMGGAGGYTF
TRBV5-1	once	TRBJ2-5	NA	TGCGCCAGCAGCTTGCAGGGGTGGGGCCAAGAGACCCAGTACTTC	CASSLQGWGQETQYF
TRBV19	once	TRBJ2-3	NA	TGTGCCAGTATGAAGACCCCTAGTAGCACAGATACGCAGTATTTT	CASMKTPSSTDTQYF
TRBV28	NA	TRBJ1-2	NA	TGTGCCAGCAGTTTACGGGGTGGCTATGGCTACACCTTC	CASSLRGGYGYTF
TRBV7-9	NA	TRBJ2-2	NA	TGTGCCAGCAGCTTAGGCGGGCACACCGGGGAGCTGTTTTTT	CASSLGGHTGELFF
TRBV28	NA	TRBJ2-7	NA	TGTGCCAGCAGCCCCTCCGACGAGCAGTACTTC	CASSPSDEQYF